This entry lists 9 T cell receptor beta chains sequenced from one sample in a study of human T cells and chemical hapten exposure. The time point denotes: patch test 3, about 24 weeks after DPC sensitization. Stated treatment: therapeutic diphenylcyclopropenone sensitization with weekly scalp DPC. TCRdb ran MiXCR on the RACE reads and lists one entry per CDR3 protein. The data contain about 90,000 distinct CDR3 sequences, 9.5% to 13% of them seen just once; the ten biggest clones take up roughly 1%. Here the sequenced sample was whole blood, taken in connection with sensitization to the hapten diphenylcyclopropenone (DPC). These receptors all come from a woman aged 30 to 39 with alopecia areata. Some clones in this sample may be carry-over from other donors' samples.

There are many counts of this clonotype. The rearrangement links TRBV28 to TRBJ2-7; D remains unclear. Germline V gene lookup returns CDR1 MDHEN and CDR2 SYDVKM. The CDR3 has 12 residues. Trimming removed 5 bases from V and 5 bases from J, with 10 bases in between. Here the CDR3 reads CASSQAPDEQYF. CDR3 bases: TGTGCCAGCAGTCAAGCCCCAGACGAGCAGTACTTC. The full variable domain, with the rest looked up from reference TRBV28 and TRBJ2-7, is DVKVTQSSRYLVKRTGEKVFLECVQDMDHENMFWYRQDPGLGLRLIYFSYDVKMKEKGDIPEGYSVSREKKERFSLILESASTNQTSMYLCASSQAPDEQYFGPGTRLTVT.

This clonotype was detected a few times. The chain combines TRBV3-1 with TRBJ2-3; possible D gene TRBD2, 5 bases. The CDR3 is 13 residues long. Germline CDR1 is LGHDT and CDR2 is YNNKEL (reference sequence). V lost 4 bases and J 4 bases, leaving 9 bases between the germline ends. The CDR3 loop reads CASSPGVADTQYF. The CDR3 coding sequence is TGTGCCAGCAGCCCCGGGGTAGCAGATACGCAGTATTTT.

CDR3 nucleotide sequence: TGTGCCAGCAGCTTAGCGCGTAGGCGGGAGGGGCCACGAGATACGCAGTATTTT. Amino acid sequence: CASSLARRREGPRDTQYF. The gene calls are TRBV7-2 and TRBJ2-3; 9 bases map to TRBD2. CDR3 size: 18 residues. Germline V CDR1 and CDR2: SGHTA, FQGNSA. With V trimmed by 0 bases and J by 5 bases, 12 bases remained unmatched.

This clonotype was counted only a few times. In DNA form, the CDR3 reads TGTGCCAGTGGACGATCTGGAAACACCATATATTTT. Translating gives CASGRSGNTIYF. The chain links TRBV28 to TRBJ1-3; D call uncertain. The CDR3 runs to 12 residues. Per germline, CDR1 MDHEN and CDR2 SYDVKM. Between the trimmed V and J ends, which lost 9 bases and 1 base, there was a span of 7 bases.

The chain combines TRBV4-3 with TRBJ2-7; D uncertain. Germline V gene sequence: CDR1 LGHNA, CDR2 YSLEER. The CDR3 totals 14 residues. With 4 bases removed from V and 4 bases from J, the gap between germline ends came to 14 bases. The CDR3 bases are TGCGCCAGCAGCCTAGGGATAGGCCGGTACGAGCAGTACTTC. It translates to CASSLGIGRYEQYF.

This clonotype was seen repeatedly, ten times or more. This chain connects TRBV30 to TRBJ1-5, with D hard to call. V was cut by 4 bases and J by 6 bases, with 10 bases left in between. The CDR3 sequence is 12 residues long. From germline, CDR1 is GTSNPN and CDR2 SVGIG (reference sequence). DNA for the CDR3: TGTGCCTGGAAGGCAGAGGGTCAGCCCCAGCATTTT. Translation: CAWKAEGQPQHF.

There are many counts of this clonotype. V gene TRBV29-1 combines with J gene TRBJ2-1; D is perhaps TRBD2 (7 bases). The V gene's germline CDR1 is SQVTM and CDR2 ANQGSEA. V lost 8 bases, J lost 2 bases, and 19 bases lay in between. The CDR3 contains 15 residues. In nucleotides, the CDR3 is TGCAGCTCCCTAGGGGGGGCGGGCGCCTACAATGAGCAGTTCTTC. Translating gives CSSLGGAGAYNEQFF.

The CDR3 sequence: CSASGATGVQPQHF. The CDR3 nucleotides read TGCAGTGCTAGTGGAGCGACCGGGGTTCAGCCCCAGCATTTT. The chain links TRBV20-1 to TRBJ1-5; no reliable D call. Trimming cost V 3 bases and J 6 bases, with 15 bases left between them. This CDR3 is 14 amino acids long. Germline CDR1 DFQATT, CDR2 SNEGSKA (reference sequence).

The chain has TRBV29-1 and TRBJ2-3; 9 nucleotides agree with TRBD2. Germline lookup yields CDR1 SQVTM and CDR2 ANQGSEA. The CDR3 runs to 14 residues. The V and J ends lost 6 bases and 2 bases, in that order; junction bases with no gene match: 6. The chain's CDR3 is CSVRASGVTDTQYF. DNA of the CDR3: TGCAGCGTACGGGCTAGCGGGGTCACAGATACGCAGTATTTT.